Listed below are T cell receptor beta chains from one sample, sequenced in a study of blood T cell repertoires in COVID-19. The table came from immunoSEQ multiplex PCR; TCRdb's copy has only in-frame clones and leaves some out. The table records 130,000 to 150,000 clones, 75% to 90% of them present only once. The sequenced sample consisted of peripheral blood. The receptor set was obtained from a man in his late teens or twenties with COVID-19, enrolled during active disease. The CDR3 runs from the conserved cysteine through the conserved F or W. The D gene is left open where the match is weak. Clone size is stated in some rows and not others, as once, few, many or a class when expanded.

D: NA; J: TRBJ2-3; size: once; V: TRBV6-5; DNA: TGTGCCAGCAGTTACTCGTTTGGGGGCGCAGATACGCAGTATTTT; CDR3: CASSYSFGGADTQYF
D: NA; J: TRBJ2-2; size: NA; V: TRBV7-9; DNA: TGTGCCAGCAGGACAGGTCCGACAGTGAACACCGGGGAGCTGTTTTTT; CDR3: CASRTGPTVNTGELFF
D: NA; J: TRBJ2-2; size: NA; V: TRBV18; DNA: TGTGCCAGCTCACCACGATCTACAGAGAACACCGGGGAGCTGTTTTTT; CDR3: CASSPRSTENTGELFF
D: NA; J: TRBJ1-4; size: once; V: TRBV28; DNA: TGTGCCAGCAGTGCCTCTCCTTGGAGTCTAAGTGGGGACTCTGAAAAACTGTTTTTT; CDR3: CASSASPWSLSGDSEKLFF
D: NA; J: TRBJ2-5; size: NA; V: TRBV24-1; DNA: TGTGCCACCAGTGATTTGATCGGCAGGGAAGAGACCCAGTACTTC; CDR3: CATSDLIGREETQYF
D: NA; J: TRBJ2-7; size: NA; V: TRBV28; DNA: TGTGCCAGCAGCCAGGACAGACCCTACGAGCAGTACTTC; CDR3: CASSQDRPYEQYF
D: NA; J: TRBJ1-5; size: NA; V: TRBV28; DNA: TGTGCCAGCAGTTCCCCTCCAGGGGTCAGCAATCAGCCCCAGCATTTT; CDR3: CASSSPPGVSNQPQHF
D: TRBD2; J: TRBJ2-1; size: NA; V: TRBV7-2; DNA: TGTGCCAGCAGCTTAGATCGCGCTTTGCGGGAGGGCCGAAATGAGCAGTTCTTC; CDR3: CASSLDRALREGRNEQFF
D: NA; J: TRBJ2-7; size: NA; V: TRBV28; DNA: TGTGCCAGCAACCCTCAGGGAAGGTCCTACGAGCAGTACTTC; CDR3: CASNPQGRSYEQYF
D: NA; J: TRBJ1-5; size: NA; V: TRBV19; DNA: TGTGCCAGTAGTATCCAGGGTGTTCAGCCCCAGCATTTT; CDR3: CASSIQGVQPQHF
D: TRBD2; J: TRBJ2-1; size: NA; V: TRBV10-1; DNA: TGCGCCAGCAGTGTAAGAGCGGGAGGGCCAGGCGACAATGAGCAGTTCTTC; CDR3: CASSVRAGGPGDNEQFF
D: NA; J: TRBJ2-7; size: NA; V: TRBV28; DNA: TGTGCCAGCACCTACCCGGGACATCAACGGAACGAGCAGTACTTC; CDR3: CASTYPGHQRNEQYF
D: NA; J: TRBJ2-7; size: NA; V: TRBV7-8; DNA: TGTGCCAGCAGCTTCCCAGTGGGGCAATACGAGCAGTACTTC; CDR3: CASSFPVGQYEQYF
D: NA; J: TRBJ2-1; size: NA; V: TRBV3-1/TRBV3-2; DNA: TGTGCCAGCAGCCAAGATTATGGAGGCCTCTCCTACAATGAGCAGTTCTTC; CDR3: CASSQDYGGLSYNEQFF
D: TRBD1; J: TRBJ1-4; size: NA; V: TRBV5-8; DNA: TGTGCCAGCAGCTTGTTTCGCGGGACAGGGGTTCGGACTAATGAAAAACTGCTTTTT; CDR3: CASSLFRGTGVRTNEKLLF
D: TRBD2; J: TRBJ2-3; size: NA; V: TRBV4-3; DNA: TGCGCCAGCAGCCAAGACCCCGGACTAGCGGTGGCAGATACGCAGTATTTT; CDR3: CASSQDPGLAVADTQYF
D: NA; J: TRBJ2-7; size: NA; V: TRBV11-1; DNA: TGTGCCAGCAGCCAATTCGGGTCCCTCCCTTACGAGCAGTACTTC; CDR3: CASSQFGSLPYEQYF
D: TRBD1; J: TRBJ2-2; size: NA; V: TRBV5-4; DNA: TGTGCCAGCATGCTCTCAGGACAGGCCGGAGGCGGGGAGCTGTTTTTT; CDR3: CASMLSGQAGGGELFF
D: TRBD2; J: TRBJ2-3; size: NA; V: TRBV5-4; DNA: TGTGCCAGCAGCTTGGGACTAGCGCCCAGCACAGATACGCAGTATTTT; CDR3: CASSLGLAPSTDTQYF
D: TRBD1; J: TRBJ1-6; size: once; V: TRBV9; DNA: TGTGCCAGCAGTCGGGACAGCAAGGCGTCACCCCTCCACTTT; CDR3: CASSRDSKASPLHF
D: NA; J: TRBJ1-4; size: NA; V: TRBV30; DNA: TGTGCCTGGGGCACCGTGAATGAAAAACTGCTTTTT; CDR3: CAWGTVNEKLLF
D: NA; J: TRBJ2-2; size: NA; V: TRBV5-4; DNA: TGTGCCAGCAGCTTTGATTGGCCCGGGGAGCTGTTTTTT; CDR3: CASSFDWPGELFF
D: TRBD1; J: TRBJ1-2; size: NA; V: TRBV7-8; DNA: TGTGCCAGCAGCTTACTTACGACAGGGGATGGCTACACCTTC; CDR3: CASSLLTTGDGYTF
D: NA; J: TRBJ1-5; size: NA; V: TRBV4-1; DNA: TGCGCCAGCAGCCCGCTCTTGGGACGGGGGAATCAGCCCCAGCATTTT; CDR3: CASSPLLGRGNQPQHF
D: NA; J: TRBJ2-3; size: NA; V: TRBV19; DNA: TGTGCCACAGACCCCCCCGGGGGAACAGATACGCAGTATTTT; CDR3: CATDPPGGTDTQYF
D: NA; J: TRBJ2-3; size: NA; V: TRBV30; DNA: TGTGCCTGGAGTTGGAGGAGCACAGATACGCAGTATTTT; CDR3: CAWSWRSTDTQYF
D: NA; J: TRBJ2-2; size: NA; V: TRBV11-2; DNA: TGTGCCAGCAGCTACCTCACATCGGGGGAGCTGTTTTTT; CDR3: CASSYLTSGELFF
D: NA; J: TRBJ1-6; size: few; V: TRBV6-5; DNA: TGTGCCAGCACCTCCCCGGCGGGTCGGTGGTCACCCCTCCACTTT; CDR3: CASTSPAGRWSPLHF
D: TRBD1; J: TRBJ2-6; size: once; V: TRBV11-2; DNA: TGTGCCAGCAGCTCCTACAGGGGTCCTGGGGCCAACGTCCTGACTTTC; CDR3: CASSSYRGPGANVLTF
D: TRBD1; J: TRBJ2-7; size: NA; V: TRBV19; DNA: TGTGCCAGTAATAGACAGGGGGAATACTACGAGCAGTACTTC; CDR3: CASNRQGEYYEQYF
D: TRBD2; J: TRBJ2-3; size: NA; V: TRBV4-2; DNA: TGTGCCAGCAGCCTCCTGACCGCGGGAGGGACAGATACGCAGTATTTT; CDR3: CASSLLTAGGTDTQYF
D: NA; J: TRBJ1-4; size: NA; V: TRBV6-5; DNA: TGTGCCAGCAGTAATACAGGGAATGAAAAACTGCTTTTT; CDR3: CASSNTGNEKLLF
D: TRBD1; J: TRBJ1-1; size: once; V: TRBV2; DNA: TGTGCCAGCAGTGAAGGACAGGGTACGAACACTGAAGCTTTCTTT; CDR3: CASSEGQGTNTEAFF
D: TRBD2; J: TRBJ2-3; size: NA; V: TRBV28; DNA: TGTGCCAGCAGCCAAGGGGACCCTAGCGGGGGCTTCACAGATACGCAGTATTTT; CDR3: CASSQGDPSGGFTDTQYF
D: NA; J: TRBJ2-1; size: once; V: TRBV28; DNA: TGTGCCAGCAGTCCTCCGACAGCGAATGAGCAGTTCTTC; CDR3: CASSPPTANEQFF
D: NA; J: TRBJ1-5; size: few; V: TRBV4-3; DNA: TGCGCCAGCAGCCTACACCTGTCGGGGGACAATCAGCCCCAGCATTTT; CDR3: CASSLHLSGDNQPQHF
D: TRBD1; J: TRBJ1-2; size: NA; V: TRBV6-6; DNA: TGTGCCAGCAGCGGGACAGGGGATTTTGGCTACACCTTC; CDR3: CASSGTGDFGYTF
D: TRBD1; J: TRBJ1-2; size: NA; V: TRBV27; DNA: TGTGCCAGCAGTCCGGAGAGGACAGGGCCCTATGGCTACACCTTC; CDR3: CASSPERTGPYGYTF
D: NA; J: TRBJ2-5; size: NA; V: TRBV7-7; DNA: TGTGCTAGCAGCTTAGACGGAGAGACCCAGTACTTC; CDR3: CASSLDGETQYF
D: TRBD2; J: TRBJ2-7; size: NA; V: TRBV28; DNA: TGTGCCAGCAGTATAGCGGGAGGACCCTACGAGCAGTACTTC; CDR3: CASSIAGGPYEQYF
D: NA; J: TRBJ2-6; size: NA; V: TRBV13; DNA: TGTGCCAGCAGCTTAGAGGAGCCTGGGGCCAACGTCCTGACTTTC; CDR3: CASSLEEPGANVLTF
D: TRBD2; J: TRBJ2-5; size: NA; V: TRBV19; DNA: TGTGCCAGTAGTACGCGGGAGAGGAAGGAGACCCAGTACTTC; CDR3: CASSTRERKETQYF
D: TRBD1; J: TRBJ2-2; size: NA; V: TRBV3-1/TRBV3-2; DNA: TGTGCCAGCAGCCGGGACAGATCCTTTTGGGAGCTGTTTTTT; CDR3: CASSRDRSFWELFF
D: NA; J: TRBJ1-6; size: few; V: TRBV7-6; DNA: TGTGCCAGCAGCCGTGACGGGACACTAAATTCACCCCTCCACTTT; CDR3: CASSRDGTLNSPLHF
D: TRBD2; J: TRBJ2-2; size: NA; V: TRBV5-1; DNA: TGCGCCAGCAGCTTGGCCGAACTAGCGGGAGGTCCCGGGGAGCTGTTTTTT; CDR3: CASSLAELAGGPGELFF
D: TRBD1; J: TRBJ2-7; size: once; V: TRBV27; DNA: TGTGCCAGCAGTGCCTTACAGGGGGTGGGGTACGAGCAGTACTTC; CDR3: CASSALQGVGYEQYF